The rows below give T cell receptor beta chains drawn from one sample of a study of control samples from healthy donors and cancer patients. Assay used: immunoSEQ multiplex PCR; TCRdb lists only in-frame clones, some missing. The profile shows 120,000 or so clones, roughly 92% of them singletons. Sequencing was performed on blood. These receptors were collected from a woman younger than 30 in good health. The CDR3 runs from the conserved cysteine through the conserved F or W. Fields, in order: D gene, clone size, V gene, J gene, CDR3 protein. D genes are given only for firm matches. For some rows the clone size is stated as once, few or many, or as a class when expanded; others skip it.

>NA|NA|TRBV5-3|TRBJ1-6
CARSLVWARQLNPYNSPLHF
>NA|NA|TRBV9|TRBJ1-6
CASSVKGNYNSPLHF
>NA|NA|TRBV4-2|TRBJ1-1
CASSQRGFMNTEAFF
>NA|NA|TRBV7-9|TRBJ2-5
CASSPPMEAGTQYF
>NA|NA|TRBV7-2|TRBJ1-5
CASSLRQNQPQHF
>NA|NA|TRBV4-2|TRBJ2-7
CASSQEGAAINYEQYF
>NA|NA|TRBV19|TRBJ1-1
CASIPQGSSYTEAFF
>TRBD1|NA|TRBV9|TRBJ2-3
CASSLNREATGGTDTQYF
>TRBD2|NA|TRBV28|TRBJ2-3
CASSATSGRTDTQYF
>NA|NA|TRBV25-1|TRBJ2-7
CASRSGYEQYF
>NA|NA|TRBV5-5|TRBJ1-1
CASIRGGRMNTEAFF
>NA|NA|TRBV7-8|TRBJ1-1
CASSFLGDTEAFF
>NA|once|TRBV29-1|TRBJ2-7
CSVEDPRRGYEQYF
>TRBD1|NA|TRBV9|TRBJ2-3
CASSDMTGGHTDTQYF
>TRBD2|NA|TRBV10-1|TRBJ2-2
CASSEWEGNDGELFF
>NA|NA|TRBV5-4|TRBJ2-1
CASSLVGDEQFF
>NA|NA|TRBV2|TRBJ1-5
CASSLEEISNQPQHF
>NA|NA|TRBV6-1|TRBJ2-1
CASSEVRGPYNEQFF
>TRBD2|NA|TRBV5-1|TRBJ2-3
CASSLISGGTDTQYF
>TRBD2|NA|TRBV7-3|TRBJ2-2
CASSPSASGSRGGELFF
>NA|NA|TRBV2|TRBJ1-2
CASSGPSGYGYTF
>TRBD1|NA|TRBV30|TRBJ1-2
CAWSTAGGYGYTF
>NA|once|TRBV4-3|TRBJ1-4
CASSQDRLRGELFF
>NA|NA|TRBV6-6|TRBJ1-1
CASSYGGSANTEAFF
>TRBD2|once|TRBV18|TRBJ2-3
CASSLSGSATDTQYF
>TRBD2|NA|TRBV11-2|TRBJ2-1
CASRRTSGRVGGGYNEQFF
>NA|NA|TRBV24-1|TRBJ1-2
CATSDLENRYGYTF
>NA|NA|TRBV5-8|TRBJ1-6
CASSFNRRYSPLHF
>NA|NA|TRBV7-7|TRBJ1-4
CASSTPKVTPTNEKLFF
>TRBD1|NA|TRBV28|TRBJ1-2
CASSATGGYTF
>TRBD1|NA|TRBV2|TRBJ1-5
CASTADRGLLQPQHF
>TRBD2|NA|TRBV5-1|TRBJ2-1
CASSRTSGGDNEQFF
>NA|NA|TRBV18|TRBJ2-1
CASSPPRKGSIFYNEQFF
>TRBD1|few|TRBV28|TRBJ1-5
CASSLTGAYGNQPQHF
>NA|once|TRBV19|TRBJ2-3
CASSKVGPSTNTQYF
>NA|NA|TRBV4-3|TRBJ1-2
CASSLSQGDYGYTF
>TRBD1|few|TRBV5-8|TRBJ1-5
CASSRGTASNQPQHF
>NA|once|TRBV27|TRBJ2-3
CASKRKGVGAGITDTQYF
>NA|NA|TRBV24-1|TRBJ2-3
CATSAVIADPRKDTQYF
>NA|NA|TRBV28|TRBJ2-7
CASSLGDEQYF
>TRBD1|NA|TRBV28|TRBJ2-6
CASVGGGPGANVLTF
>TRBD2|NA|TRBV18|TRBJ2-3
CASSPPTSGGRDTQYF
>NA|NA|TRBV6-1|TRBJ1-2
CASSEGPNYGYTF
>TRBD1|NA|TRBV3-1/TRBV3-2|TRBJ1-3
CASSPDRARGNTIYF
>NA|NA|TRBV28|TRBJ2-1
CASGNRVYNEQFF
>NA|NA|TRBV4-1|TRBJ2-1
CASSPAGGVKFF
>NA|NA|TRBV28|TRBJ2-1
CASSGNNEQFF
>NA|NA|TRBV9|TRBJ2-1
CASSDGQTYNEQFF
>NA|NA|TRBV27|TRBJ2-5
CASRKQGIETQYF
>TRBD2|NA|TRBV28|TRBJ2-5
CASSLALADDSRETQYF
>NA|NA|TRBV5-1|TRBJ2-7
CASSLGTPYEQYF
>TRBD1|NA|TRBV5-4|TRBJ2-5
CASSSGARGPSQETQYF